The next 32 T cell receptor beta chains were all read from a single sample in a study of T cell changes during pregnancy in multiple sclerosis. Measured with immunoSEQ multiplex PCR; TCRdb has only the in-frame clones, and not every one. Among 25,000 to 35,000 clones listed, about nine tenths were seen once. Sequencing used CD8+ T cells from peripheral blood mononuclear cells, obtained in the second trimester of pregnancy. These receptors came from a female donor with multiple sclerosis, enrolled in a pregnancy study.

The sample holds one count of this clone. The genes are TRBV4-3 and TRBJ2-4; 7 bases map to TRBD1. This CDR3 comprises 15 residues. Germline V lookup: CDR1 LGHNA, CDR2 YSLEER. J was trimmed by 7 bases and V by 0 bases; bases with no gene match: 6. The DNA for the CDR3 is TGCGCCAGCAGCCAAGATGACAGGGATGGGAACATTCAGTACTTC. Amino acids: CASSQDDRDGNIQYF.

The chain uses TRBV10-1 and TRBJ2-7; possibly TRBD1 for D (6 bases). Looked up from germline, CDR1 is WNHNN and CDR2 is SYGVQD (reference sequence). This CDR3 is built from 16 residues. V lost 5 bases and J 0 bases, leaving 17 bases between the germline ends. The CDR3 loop reads CASSTLRTASSYEQYF. In DNA form, the CDR3 reads TGCGCCAGCAGTACACTCAGGACAGCCAGCTCCTACGAGCAGTACTTC.

V usage is TRBV13 and J usage is TRBJ2-7; perhaps TRBD1 as D (5 bases). Germline values: CDR1 PRHDT, CDR2 FYEKMQ (reference sequence). The CDR3 is 14 residues long. Trimming removed 2 bases at V and 2 bases at J, with 10 bases between. Written as DNA, the CDR3 is TGTGCCAGCAGCTTATCAGCAGGGCCCTACGAGCAGTACTTC. Its protein product is CASSLSAGPYEQYF.

The rearrangement uses TRBV11-2 and TRBJ2-3; TRBD2 aligns across 12 bases. V shed 4 bases and J 0 bases; nucleotides not matched to a gene: 5. This CDR3 has 17 amino acids. Germline assignment: CDR1 SGHAT and CDR2 FQNNGV. CDR3 nucleotide sequence: TGTGCCAGCAGCTCTCGCGGGACTAGCGGGAGCACAGATACGCAGTATTTT. Its translation is CASSSRGTSGSTDTQYF.

The chain carries TRBV7-9 and TRBJ2-7; 8 bases line up with TRBD2. J was trimmed by 4 bases and V by 4 bases; bases with no gene match: 3. CDR3 length: 13 amino acids. Germline values: CDR1 SEHNR, CDR2 FQNEAQ (reference sequence). The CDR3 coding sequence is TGTGCCAGCAGCTCTAGCGGGTTTTACGAGCAGTACTTC. Translated, it gives CASSSSGFYEQYF.

The J gene is TRBJ1-5, the V gene TRBV27, with 11 bases identical to TRBD1. Germline lookup yields CDR1 MNHEY and CDR2 SMNVEV (reference sequence). J was trimmed by 5 bases and V by 2 bases; bases with no gene match: 2. There are 15 residues in the CDR3. As DNA, the CDR3 is TGTGCCAGCAGTTTAGGGACAGGGGGGGATCAGCCCCAGCATTTT. This codes for CASSLGTGGDQPQHF.

The V and J genes are TRBV30 and TRBJ2-1, with 11 bases that match TRBD2. This CDR3 is 15 amino acids long. With V trimmed by 3 bases and J by 7 bases, 8 bases remained unmatched. In germline, CDR1 is GTSNPN, CDR2 SVGIG (reference sequence). The CDR3 is CAWRELAGARNEQFF. CDR3 sequence (DNA): TGTGCCTGGAGGGAACTAGCGGGAGCAAGAAATGAGCAGTTCTTC. The full variable domain, its missing parts supplied by reference TRBV30 and TRBJ2-1, is SQTIHQWPATLVQPVGSPLSLECTVEGTSNPNLYWYRQAAGRGLQLLFYSVGIGQISSEVPQNLSASRPQDRQFILSSKKLLLSDSGFYLCAWRELAGARNEQFFGPGTRLTVL.

CDR3 sequence: CASSLRWRTREFVQETQYF. Here the CDR3 DNA reads TGTGCCAGCAGCTTAAGGTGGCGTACTCGGGAATTTGTCCAAGAGACCCAGTACTTC. The rearrangement joins TRBV11-2 to TRBJ2-5; the D gene is possibly TRBD2 (5 bases). The CDR3 covers 19 residues. The V and J ends lost 2 bases and 1 base respectively, with 23 bases between them. Germline loops: CDR1 SGHAT, CDR2 FQNNGV.

The V call is TRBV11-1, the J call TRBJ2-7, with unresolved D. V was pared by 0 bases and J by 2 bases, with 8 bases between. Germline CDR1 SGHAT, CDR2 FQDESV (reference sequence). This CDR3 region has 14 residues. The CDR3 loop reads CASSLATATYEQYF. CDR3 DNA sequence: TGTGCCAGCAGCTTAGCCACAGCTACCTACGAGCAGTACTTC.

This clone was recorded a few times. The chain uses TRBV13 and TRBJ2-7; 7 nucleotides match TRBD1. V was clipped by 4 bases and J by 3 bases; unmatched bases: 6. Germline assignment: CDR1 PRHDT and CDR2 FYEKMQ (reference sequence). The CDR3 has 14 residues. This chain's CDR3 is CASSYDRAGYEQYF. The CDR3 nucleotides read TGTGCCAGCAGCTACGACAGGGCCGGCTACGAGCAGTACTTC.

The CDR3 loop is CAISDGTGNYEQYF. The CDR3 coding sequence is TGTGCCATCAGCGACGGGACAGGGAACTACGAGCAGTACTTC. The chain employs TRBV10-3 and TRBJ2-7, with 9 bases matching TRBD1. CDR3 length: 14 residues. Trimming cost V 6 bases and J 3 bases; bases outside gene matches: 6. Per the germline V gene, CDR1 is ENHRY and CDR2 is SYGVKD.

The chain recombines TRBV6-6 with TRBJ2-5, with no clear D. Germline V lookup: CDR1 MNHNY, CDR2 SVGAGI (reference sequence). Trimming cost V 6 bases and J 2 bases, with 10 bases left between them. The CDR3 length is 13 residues. This CDR3 reads CASRESTQETQYF. CDR3 DNA sequence: TGTGCCAGCAGAGAATCTACTCAAGAGACCCAGTACTTC.

V gene TRBV7-8 combines with J gene TRBJ1-3; no definite D call. Germline lookup yields CDR1 SGHVS and CDR2 FQNEAQ. This CDR3 has 16 residues. V lost 1 base and J lost 0, with 10 bases in between. The CDR3 region is CASSLDRESSGNTIYF. The CDR3 nucleotides read TGTGCCAGCAGCTTAGACCGGGAGAGCTCTGGAAACACCATATATTTT.

This chain connects TRBV2 to TRBJ2-2, with 14 bases identical to TRBD2. V gave up 0 bases and J gave up 8 bases; unmatched junction bases: 8. CDR3 length: 18 amino acids. In germline, CDR1 is SNHLY, CDR2 FYNNEI. For the CDR3, the DNA is TGTGCCAGCAGTGAAGCTTTGGGACTAGCGGGAGTAGTAGGGGAGCTGTTTTTT. Translating it yields CASSEALGLAGVVGELFF.

The chain carries TRBV9 and TRBJ1-3; possible D gene TRBD1, 5 bases. This CDR3 spans 15 amino acids. V lost 0 bases to trimming and J lost 1 base, with 8 bases between them. Germline assignment: CDR1 SGDLS and CDR2 YYNGEE. The CDR3 nucleotides read TGTGCCAGCAGCGTAGACTCAGGGTCTGGAAACACCATATATTTT. This translates into CASSVDSGSGNTIYF.

V usage is TRBV4-3 and J usage is TRBJ1-2; perhaps TRBD1 as D (5 bases). The V end lost 0 bases, the J end lost 4 bases, and 12 bases lay between the germline ends. This CDR3 region has 15 residues. Germline V gene data show CDR1 as LGHNA and CDR2 as YSLEER. As DNA, the CDR3 is TGCGCCAGCAGCCAAGAGGACGGGGGAAGCTATGGCTACACCTTC. Translated, it gives CASSQEDGGSYGYTF.

The V gene is TRBV5-6, the J gene TRBJ2-5; D not resolved. The tail of the sequence fits TRBJ2-7 better, so the J call may be wrong. Per the germline V gene, CDR1 is SGHDT and CDR2 is YYEEEE. This CDR3 contains 12 residues. The chain's CDR3 is CASSLSRYEQYF. CDR3 coding DNA: TGTGCCAGCAGCTTGTCCCGCTACGAGCAGTACTTC.

This chain joins TRBV5-1 and TRBJ1-1; the D gene is possibly TRBD1 (6 bases). The CDR3 has 12 residues. Deletions cut 2 bases from V and 7 bases from J, with 9 bases between. The germline V gene encodes CDR1 SGHRS and CDR2 YFSETQ. CDR3 in amino acids: CASSLGQSEAFF. The CDR3 DNA sequence: TGCGCCAGCAGCTTAGGACAGAGTGAAGCTTTCTTT.

In nucleotides, the CDR3 is TGTGCCAGCAGCCCTGACAATCCTAGACAGGGCGGGGAGACCCAGTACTTC. It specifies CASSPDNPRQGGETQYF. The chain recombines TRBV7-2 with TRBJ2-5, with 7 nucleotides matching TRBD1. Per the germline V gene, CDR1 is SGHTA and CDR2 is FQGNSA. This CDR3 comprises 17 residues. The ends lost 5 bases at V and 5 bases at J; junction bases unmatched: 17.

The chain combines TRBV7-9 with TRBJ2-7, with D possibly being TRBD2 (5 bases). V dropped 3 bases and J dropped 1 base, with 13 bases sitting between them. Germline CDR1 and CDR2: SEHNR and FQNEAQ (reference sequence). CDR3 length equals 15 residues. CDR3 loop: CASSFLGGLSYEQYF. In nucleotides, the CDR3 is TGTGCCAGCAGCTTTTTGGGCGGGCTTTCCTACGAGCAGTACTTC.

The chain couples TRBV7-8 to TRBJ2-1; the match to TRBD2 covers 9 bases. Trimming removed 5 bases from V and 5 bases from J; junction bases left unmatched: 10. The CDR3 covers 16 residues. Germline V gives CDR1 SGHVS, CDR2 FQNEAQ. CDR3 loop: CASSPYSGSKHNEQFF. CDR3 bases: TGTGCCAGCAGCCCCTATAGCGGGAGTAAACACAATGAGCAGTTCTTC. The variable domain in full, with the rest retrieved from reference TRBV7-8 and TRBJ2-1, is GAGVSQSPRYKVAKRGQDVALRCDPISGHVSLFWYQQALGQGPEFLTYFQNEAQLDKSGLPSDRFFAERPEGSVSTLKIQRTQQEDSAVYLCASSPYSGSKHNEQFFGPGTRLTVL.

The chain carries TRBV4-1 and TRBJ2-7, with 7 bases fitting TRBD2. Germline V CDR1 and CDR2: MGHRA, YSYEKL. The CDR3 is 15 residues long. V dropped 5 bases and J dropped 2; count of bases not matched to a gene: 9. CDR3 amino acids: CASSSRLADTYEQYF. CDR3 sequence (DNA): TGCGCCAGCAGCTCCAGACTAGCCGATACCTACGAGCAGTACTTC.

The V call is TRBV5-1, the J call TRBJ2-7; 10 positions match TRBD2. The junction had 9 bases not matched to a gene; V was cut back by 5 bases and J by 7 bases. Germline V gives CDR1 SGHRS, CDR2 YFSETQ. The CDR3 totals 14 residues. The CDR3 DNA reads as TGCGCCAGCAGTTTTAGCGGGGGGACCTGGGAGCAGTACTTC. This sequence encodes CASSFSGGTWEQYF.

This chain uses TRBV5-5 with TRBJ2-7; tentatively, D is TRBD1 (5 bases). Per the germline V gene, CDR1 is SGHKS and CDR2 is YYEKEE (reference sequence). The CDR3 consists of 15 residues. V was shortened by 0 bases and J by 1 base, with 11 bases between the two germline ends. CDR3 protein: CASSLGSGQSYEQYF. CDR3 bases: TGTGCCAGCAGCTTGGGGTCAGGGCAGTCCTACGAGCAGTACTTC.

This chain connects TRBV7-2 to TRBJ1-6; no clear D gene. This CDR3 is built from 14 residues. Germline CDR1 SGHTA, CDR2 FQGNSA. Trimming took 0 bases from V and 4 from J, leaving 4 bases between them. The CDR3 protein is CASSLATYNSPLHF. The CDR3 DNA sequence: TGTGCCAGCAGCTTAGCGACTTATAATTCACCCCTCCACTTT.

The rearrangement joins TRBV6-4 to TRBJ2-6; TRBD1 might be the D (8 bases). The CDR3 sequence is 20 residues long. Trimming stripped 0 bases from V and 0 bases from J, with 18 bases between. CDR1 MRHNA and CDR2 SNTAGT come from the germline V gene. The CDR3 region is CASSDSPDRGGLSGANVLTF. The CDR3 coding sequence is TGTGCCAGCAGTGACTCACCTGACAGGGGAGGGCTCTCTGGGGCCAACGTCCTGACTTTC.

This clone came up once. The chain has TRBV11-1 and TRBJ2-5; 10 nucleotides align to TRBD2. This CDR3 has 15 amino acids. The trim removed 2 bases at V and 4 bases at J, leaving 4 bases unmatched. Germline CDR1 and CDR2: SGHAT and FQDESV (reference sequence). The CDR3 is CASSLSGGAAETQYF. The CDR3 DNA follows: TGTGCCAGCAGCTTAAGCGGGGGGGCCGCAGAGACCCAGTACTTC.

This sequence joins TRBV2 and TRBJ1-2, with a weak D call TRBD1 (5 bases). The germline CDR1 and CDR2 sequences are SNHLY and FYNNEI. Trimming cost V 6 bases and J 5 bases, with 19 bases left between them. The CDR3 is 15 residues long. Here the CDR3 reads CASRINRNPEYGYTF. The CDR3 DNA is TGTGCCAGCAGAATAAACAGGAACCCTGAGTATGGCTACACCTTC.

There are a few counts of this clone. This chain links TRBV5-6 with TRBJ1-6, with TRBD1 as a possible D gene (5 bases). CDR1 and CDR2 (germline): SGHDT, YYEEEE. The CDR3 is 15 amino acids. V was shortened by 4 bases and J by 8 bases, with 16 bases between the two germline ends. DNA for the CDR3: TGTGCCAGCAGCCCCTCATGGGGGGAGGATTCACCCCTCCACTTT. Encoded protein: CASSPSWGEDSPLHF.

The chain recombines TRBV5-1 with TRBJ2-2, with 7 nucleotides matching TRBD1. There are 17 residues in the CDR3. V was clipped by 2 bases and J by 3 bases; unmatched bases: 10. Germline CDR1 SGHRS, CDR2 YFSETQ. In DNA form, the CDR3 reads TGCGCCAGCAGCTTTTACTGGGACAGTCCTTACACCGGGGAGCTGTTTTTT. Translated, it gives CASSFYWDSPYTGELFF.

The count of this clone is one. The CDR3 protein is CASSEISVTNEKLFF. In DNA, the CDR3 is TGTGCCAGCAGTGAAATCTCGGTAACTAATGAAAAACTGTTTTTT. The chain has TRBV2 and TRBJ1-4; no clear D gene. Trimming shortened V by 2 bases and J by 1 base, and 8 bases separated the two germline ends. CDR3 length: 15 amino acids. Per the germline V gene, CDR1 is SNHLY and CDR2 is FYNNEI.

The V gene is TRBV6-5, the J gene TRBJ2-1, with a weak D call TRBD1 (6 bases). The germline gives CDR1 MNHEY, CDR2 SVGAGI. The CDR3 is 15 residues long. Between the trimmed V and J ends, which lost 2 bases and 7 bases, there was a span of 15 bases. CDR3 residues: CASSYVAGDRNEQFF. CDR3 nucleotides: TGTGCCAGCAGTTACGTCGCAGGGGACCGGAATGAGCAGTTCTTC.